The 2 T cell receptor beta chains given below trace back to one sample, sequenced in a study of response to subunit inactivated influenza vaccine. TCRdb passed the RT-PCR reads through MiXCR, listing each CDR3 protein once. Among roughly 650,000 distinct CDR3 sequences listed, around 13% were seen once. The specimen was PBMCs from blood, collected around 15 days before vaccination. The receptors derive from a man aged 50 to 59 who received an inactivated influenza vaccine.

The chain joins TRBV5-1 to TRBJ2-7; 7 positions match TRBD1. The CDR3 runs 13 residues. V lost 1 base to trimming and J lost 12 bases; unmatched junction nucleotides: 10. Germline V gene data show CDR1 as SGHRS and CDR2 as YFSETQ. Written as DNA, the CDR3 is TGCGCCAGCAGCTTGACAGGGGTTAATTTCTGGTACTTC. It translates to CASSLTGVNFWYF.

This clonotype came up a few times. This chain uses TRBV28 with TRBJ2-3; no definite D call. The germline V and J ends were trimmed by 3 bases and 2 bases, with 12 bases remaining between them. Per the germline V gene, CDR1 is MDHEN and CDR2 is SYDVKM. The CDR3 is 15 amino acids. Written as DNA, the CDR3 is TGTGCCAGCAGTTTGGGCAGACTCAACACAGATACGCAGTATTTT. Amino acid sequence: CASSLGRLNTDTQYF.